Listed below are T cell receptor beta chains from one sample, sequenced in a study of cytomegalovirus exposure and HLA in healthy donors. Assay: immunoSEQ multiplex PCR; the TCRdb copy retains only in-frame clones and omits some. The sample lists approximately 46,000 clones; around 74% were seen once. Material: PBMCs. These receptor sequences come from a young man in good health and CMV-seronegative. The CDR3 runs from the conserved cysteine through the conserved F or W. The order of the fields is CDR3 DNA, CDR3 protein, clone size, D gene, CDR3 length, V gene, J gene. D genes are given only for firm matches. Clone sizes are given selectively: once, few, many, or a class where the clone is expanded.

TGTGCCAGTAGTAACCCCCGCGGGGGGCTCCTTCAGCAGTACTTC	CASSNPRGGLLQQYF	-	TRBD2	15	TRBV19	TRBJ2-7
TGTGCCAGCAGCTTAGCCCGGGGGGCGAGGGATGAGCAGTTCTTC	CASSLARGARDEQFF	once	-	15	TRBV7-9	TRBJ2-1
TGTGCCAGCAGCCCGTTAGGGGCGGGGGGCGAGCAGTACTTC	CASSPLGAGGEQYF	-	TRBD2	14	TRBV7-9	TRBJ2-7
TGTGCCAGCAGCTTGGGCGGCCCCGGGGCCAACGTCCTGACTTTC	CASSLGGPGANVLTF	-	-	15	TRBV5-6	TRBJ2-6
TGTGCCTGGAGTGTTTCAGGTGGTGGAAACACCATATATTTT	CAWSVSGGGNTIYF	-	-	14	TRBV30	TRBJ1-3
TGTGCTAGTGGATCGGACTCTCGACACGACCCCACAGATACGCAGTATTTT	CASGSDSRHDPTDTQYF	-	-	17	TRBV12-5	TRBJ2-3
TGTGCCAGCTCACCGACAACAGGGTCATTGTCTGAAGCTTTCTTT	CASSPTTGSLSEAFF	-	-	15	TRBV18	TRBJ1-1
TGTGCCAGCAGTTCTTGGACTAGAACGACAGATACGCAGTATTTT	CASSSWTRTTDTQYF	-	TRBD2	15	TRBV27	TRBJ2-3
TGTGCCAGTAGTCGAGACAGGGGCTACGAGCAGTACTTC	CASSRDRGYEQYF	once	TRBD1	13	TRBV19	TRBJ2-7
TGTGCCACCAGCAGAGGAGGGACAGGGAACTCCGGGGAGCTGTTTTTT	CATSRGGTGNSGELFF	-	TRBD1	16	TRBV15	TRBJ2-2
TGTGCCAGCAGCTTCAGGGGATGGGACGAGCAGTACTTC	CASSFRGWDEQYF	-	-	13	TRBV7-9	TRBJ2-7
TGTGCCAGCAGCAATCAGGGACACTACACAGATACGCAGTATTTT	CASSNQGHYTDTQYF	-	-	15	TRBV2	TRBJ2-3
TGTGCCAGTAGCACCCACGGACAGGGGGGACAGCCCCAGCATTTT	CASSTHGQGGQPQHF	-	TRBD1	15	TRBV19	TRBJ1-5
TGTGCCAGCAGTCAGGACAGGGCTGACACTGAAGCTTTCTTT	CASSQDRADTEAFF	once	TRBD1	14	TRBV6-4	TRBJ1-1
TGTGCCAGTAGGGTGGGTCCGGGGAAGGACTATGGCTACACCTTC	CASRVGPGKDYGYTF	-	-	15	TRBV19	TRBJ1-2
TGTGCCTGGAGCTGGGGGGGCGGGGAGCTGTTTTTT	CAWSWGGGELFF	-	TRBD2	12	TRBV30	TRBJ2-2
TGCAGCGACACGACAGGGAGGGAGACCCAGTACTTC	CSDTTGRETQYF	few	-	12	TRBV29-1	TRBJ2-5
TGCAGCGTCAAGACTAGCGGGAGAGACGAGCAGTACTTC	CSVKTSGRDEQYF	-	TRBD2	13	TRBV29-1	TRBJ2-7
TGTGCCAGCTCACCTAGCGGGAGTGAAAAACTGTTTTTT	CASSPSGSEKLFF	-	-	13	TRBV18	TRBJ1-4
TGTGCCAGTACTCCTCGGTCGGAGGGCTTTGGCTACACCTTC	CASTPRSEGFGYTF	-	-	14	TRBV19	TRBJ1-2
TGTGCCAGCAGGGCACTAGCGGGAGTGAGCACAGATACGCAGTATTTT	CASRALAGVSTDTQYF	-	TRBD2	16	TRBV7-9	TRBJ2-3
TGTGCCAGCAGTTACGAGACAGGGTATGGCTACACCTTC	CASSYETGYGYTF	-	TRBD1	13	TRBV6-5	TRBJ1-2
TGTGCCTGGAGTTTCCGTCTCTACAGGGGGCGCGTGGAGACCCAGTACTTC	CAWSFRLYRGRVETQYF	-	TRBD1	17	TRBV30	TRBJ2-5
TGTGCCAGCAGTTCAGGGGGCCGGGGTGGCTACACCTTC	CASSSGGRGGYTF	-	TRBD1	13	TRBV2	TRBJ1-2
TGTGCCAGCAGTTACTCGGGGGGAACCTACGAGCAGTACTTC	CASSYSGGTYEQYF	-	-	14	TRBV6-5	TRBJ2-7
TGTGCCAGCAAGACAGGGGGAAAGGTCTACGAGCAGTACTTC	CASKTGGKVYEQYF	-	TRBD1	14	TRBV6-1	TRBJ2-7
TGTGCCAGCAGTTTTCAGGGAACTGAAGCTTTCTTT	CASSFQGTEAFF	-	-	12	TRBV5-6	TRBJ1-1
TGCGCCAGCAGTGAGTTAAGTGAGCTTCAAGAGACCCAGTACTTC	CASSELSELQETQYF	-	-	15	TRBV10-1	TRBJ2-5
TGTGCCAGCAACCAGGGAAGTGGGGTCTACGAGCAGTACTTC	CASNQGSGVYEQYF	few	-	14	TRBV7-2	TRBJ2-7
TGTGCCAGCAGTTACTCGCGGGACAGCACAGATACGCAGTATTTT	CASSYSRDSTDTQYF	-	-	15	TRBV6-5	TRBJ2-3
TGCGCCAGCAGTGAGGTAGCGGGAGTTTCCTACAATGAGCAGTTCTTC	CASSEVAGVSYNEQFF	-	TRBD2	16	TRBV10-1	TRBJ2-1
TGTGCCAGCAGCTTAGGGTTGGGGGCAGGACAAGAGACCCAGTACTTC	CASSLGLGAGQETQYF	few	-	16	TRBV7-9	TRBJ2-5
TGCGCCAGCAGCCAAGGTTACGGCGGGGGGCAAGAGACCCAGTACTTC	CASSQGYGGGQETQYF	-	TRBD2	16	TRBV4-1	TRBJ2-5